This T cell receptor (beta chain) comes out of a study of CD8 T cells in Susac syndrome. V shed 0 bases and J shed 5 bases, with 11 bases lying between them. The CDR3 has 15 residues. Germline CDR1 is MGHRA and CDR2 is YSYEKL. It was with random hexamers that about 0.45 to 1 ug RNA was reverse transcribed. TCRdb independently ran MiXCR on the immunoSEQ multiplex PCR reads; one entry per CDR3 protein. The table lists over 150,000 distinct CDR3 sequences, roughly 92% of them singletons. The gene calls are TRBV4-1 and TRBJ1-5; the D is unclear. This clonotype was obtained from a human donor with multiple sclerosis. Sequenced: CD4+ T cells from PBMCs. The CDR3 nucleotides read TGCGCCAGCAGCCAAGAGGTCACCGTCGATCAGCCCCAGCATTTT. Translated: CASSQEVTVDQPQHF.